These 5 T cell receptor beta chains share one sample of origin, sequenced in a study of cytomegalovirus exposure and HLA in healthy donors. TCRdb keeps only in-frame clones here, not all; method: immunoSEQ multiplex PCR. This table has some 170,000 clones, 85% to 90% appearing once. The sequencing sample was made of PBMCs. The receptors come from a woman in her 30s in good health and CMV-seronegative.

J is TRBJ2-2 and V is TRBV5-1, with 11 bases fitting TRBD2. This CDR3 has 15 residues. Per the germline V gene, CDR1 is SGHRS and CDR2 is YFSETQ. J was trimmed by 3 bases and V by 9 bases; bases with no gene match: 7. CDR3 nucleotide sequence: TGCGCCACCGCTAGCGGGGGGACAGACACCGGGGAGCTGTTTTTT. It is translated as CATASGGTDTGELFF.

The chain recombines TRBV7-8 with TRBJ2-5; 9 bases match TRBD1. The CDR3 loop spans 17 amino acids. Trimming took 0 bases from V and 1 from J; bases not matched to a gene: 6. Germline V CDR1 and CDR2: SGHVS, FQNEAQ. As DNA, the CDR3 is TGTGCCAGCAGCTTAGCGTGGGGACAGGGAAGCCAAGAGACCCAGTACTTC. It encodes CASSLAWGQGSQETQYF. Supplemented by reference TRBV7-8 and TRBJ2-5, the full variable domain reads GAGVSQSPRYKVAKRGQDVALRCDPISGHVSLFWYQQALGQGPEFLTYFQNEAQLDKSGLPSDRFFAERPEGSVSTLKIQRTQQEDSAVYLCASSLAWGQGSQETQYFGPGTRLLVL.

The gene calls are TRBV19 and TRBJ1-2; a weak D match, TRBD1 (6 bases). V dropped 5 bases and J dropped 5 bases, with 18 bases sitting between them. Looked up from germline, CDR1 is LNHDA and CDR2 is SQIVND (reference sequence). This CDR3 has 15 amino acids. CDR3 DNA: TGTGCCAGTAGTCCCCGACAGGAAACTTTATATGGCTACACCTTC. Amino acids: CASSPRQETLYGYTF.

CDR3 DNA: TGTGCCAGCAGCTTAGAGGTAGGGGGCTACGAGCAGTACTTC. This gives the protein CASSLEVGGYEQYF. This sequence joins TRBV7-8 and TRBJ2-7, with D possibly TRBD1 on 6 matching bases. The germline gives CDR1 SGHVS, CDR2 FQNEAQ. Trimming took off 1 base at V and 3 bases at J, with 10 bases between the two ends. CDR3 length: 14 residues.

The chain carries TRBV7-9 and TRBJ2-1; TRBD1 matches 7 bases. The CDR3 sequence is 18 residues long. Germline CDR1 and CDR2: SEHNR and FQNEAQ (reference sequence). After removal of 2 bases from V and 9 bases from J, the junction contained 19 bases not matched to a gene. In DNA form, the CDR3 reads TGTGCCAGCAGCTTATGGGCAGAAAGACAGGGAGTGGGTGGTGAGCAGTTCTTC. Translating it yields CASSLWAERQGVGGEQFF.